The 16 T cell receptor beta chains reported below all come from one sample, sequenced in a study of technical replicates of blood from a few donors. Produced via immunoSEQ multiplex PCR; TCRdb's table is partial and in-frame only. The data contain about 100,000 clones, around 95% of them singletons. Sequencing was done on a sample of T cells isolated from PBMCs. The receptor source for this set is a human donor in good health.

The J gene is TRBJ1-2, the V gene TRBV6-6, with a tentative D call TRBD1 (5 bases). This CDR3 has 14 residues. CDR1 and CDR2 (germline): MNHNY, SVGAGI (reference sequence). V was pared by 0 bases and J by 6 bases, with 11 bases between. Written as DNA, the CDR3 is TGTGCCAGCAGTTACTCGGGACTCGGCGATGGCTACACCTTC. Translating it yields CASSYSGLGDGYTF.

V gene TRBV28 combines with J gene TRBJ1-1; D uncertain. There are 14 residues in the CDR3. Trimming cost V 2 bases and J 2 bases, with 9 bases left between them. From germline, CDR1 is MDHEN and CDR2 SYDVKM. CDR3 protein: CASSLAQPNTEAFF. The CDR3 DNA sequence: TGTGCCAGCAGTTTAGCACAACCTAACACTGAAGCTTTCTTT.

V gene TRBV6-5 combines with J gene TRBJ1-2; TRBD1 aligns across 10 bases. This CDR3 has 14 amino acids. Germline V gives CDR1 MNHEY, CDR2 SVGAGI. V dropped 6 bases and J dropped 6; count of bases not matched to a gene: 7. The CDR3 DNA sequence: TGTGCCAGCAGCCGACCCGGGACAGGGGATGGCTACACCTTC. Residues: CASSRPGTGDGYTF.

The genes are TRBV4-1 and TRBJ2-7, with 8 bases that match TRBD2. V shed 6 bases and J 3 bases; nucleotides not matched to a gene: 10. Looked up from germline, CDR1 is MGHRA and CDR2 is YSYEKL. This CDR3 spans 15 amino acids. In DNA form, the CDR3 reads TGCGCCAGCAGACCGACTAGCGAACCCATCTACGAGCAGTACTTC. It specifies CASRPTSEPIYEQYF.

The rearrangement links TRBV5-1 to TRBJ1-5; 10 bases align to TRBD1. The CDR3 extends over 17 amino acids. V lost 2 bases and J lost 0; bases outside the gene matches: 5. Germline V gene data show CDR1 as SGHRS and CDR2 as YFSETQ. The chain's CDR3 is CASSLTGTGDSNQPQHF. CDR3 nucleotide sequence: TGCGCCAGCAGCTTAACCGGGACAGGGGATAGCAATCAGCCCCAGCATTTT.

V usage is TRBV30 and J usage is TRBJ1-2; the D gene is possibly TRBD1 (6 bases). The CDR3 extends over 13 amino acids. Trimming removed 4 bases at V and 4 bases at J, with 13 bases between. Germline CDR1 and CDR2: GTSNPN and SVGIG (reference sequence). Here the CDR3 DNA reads TGTGCCTGGAAATCCCAGGGGACCTATGGCTACACCTTC. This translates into CAWKSQGTYGYTF.

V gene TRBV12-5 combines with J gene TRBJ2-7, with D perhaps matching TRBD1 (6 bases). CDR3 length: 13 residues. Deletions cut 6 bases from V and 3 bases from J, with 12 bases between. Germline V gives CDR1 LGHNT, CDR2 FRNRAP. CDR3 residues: CASGSTGHYEQYF. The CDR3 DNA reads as TGTGCTAGTGGCTCGACAGGCCACTACGAGCAGTACTTC. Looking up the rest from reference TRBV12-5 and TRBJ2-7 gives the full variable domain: DARVTQTPRHKVTEMGQEVTMRCQPILGHNTVFWYRQTMMQGLELLAYFRNRAPLDDSGMPKDRFSAEMPDATLATLKIQPSEPRDSAVYFCASGSTGHYEQYFGPGTRLTVT.

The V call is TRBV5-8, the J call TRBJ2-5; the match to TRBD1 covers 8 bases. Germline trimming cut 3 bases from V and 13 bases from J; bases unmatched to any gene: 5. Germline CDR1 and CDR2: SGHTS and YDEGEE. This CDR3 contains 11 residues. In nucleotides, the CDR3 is TGTGCCAGCAGCTCGAATGGACAGGGGTACTTC. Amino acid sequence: CASSSNGQGYF.

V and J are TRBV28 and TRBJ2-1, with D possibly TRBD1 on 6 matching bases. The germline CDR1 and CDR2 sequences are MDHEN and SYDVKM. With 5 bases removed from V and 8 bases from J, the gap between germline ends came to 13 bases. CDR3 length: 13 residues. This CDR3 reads CASSKQGIDEQFF. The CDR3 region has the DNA TGTGCCAGCAGTAAACAGGGAATCGATGAGCAGTTCTTC.

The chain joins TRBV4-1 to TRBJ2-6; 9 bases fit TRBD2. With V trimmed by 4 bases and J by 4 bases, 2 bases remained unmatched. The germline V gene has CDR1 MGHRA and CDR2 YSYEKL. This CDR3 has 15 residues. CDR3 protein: CASSRLAGGANVLTF. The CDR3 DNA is TGCGCCAGCAGCCGTCTAGCGGGGGGGGCCAACGTCCTGACTTTC.

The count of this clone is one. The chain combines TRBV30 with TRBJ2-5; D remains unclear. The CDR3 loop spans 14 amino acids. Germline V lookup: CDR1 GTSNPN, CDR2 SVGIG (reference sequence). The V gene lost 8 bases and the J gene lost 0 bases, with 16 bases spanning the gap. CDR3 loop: CALRRDGDQETQYF. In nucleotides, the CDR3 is TGTGCCCTTCGGAGAGACGGAGACCAAGAGACCCAGTACTTC.

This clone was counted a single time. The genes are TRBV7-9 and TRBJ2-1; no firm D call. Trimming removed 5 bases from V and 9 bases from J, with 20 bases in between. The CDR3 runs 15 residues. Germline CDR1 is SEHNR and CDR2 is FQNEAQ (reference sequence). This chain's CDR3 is CASSAFTLGHGEQFF. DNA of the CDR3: TGTGCCAGCAGCGCCTTTACTCTCGGTCACGGTGAGCAGTTCTTC.

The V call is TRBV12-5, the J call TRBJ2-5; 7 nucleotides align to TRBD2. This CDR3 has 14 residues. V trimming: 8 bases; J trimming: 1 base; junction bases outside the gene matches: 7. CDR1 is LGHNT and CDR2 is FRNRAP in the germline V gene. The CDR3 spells CASRGGGGQETQYF. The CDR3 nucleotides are TGTGCTAGTCGAGGTGGGGGGGGCCAAGAGACCCAGTACTTC.

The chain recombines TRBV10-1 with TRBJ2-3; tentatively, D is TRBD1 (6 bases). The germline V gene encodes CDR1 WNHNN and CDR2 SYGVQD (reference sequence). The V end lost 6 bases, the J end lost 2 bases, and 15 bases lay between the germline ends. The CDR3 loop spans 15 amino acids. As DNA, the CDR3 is TGCGCCAGCAGGGCAGGGAAGGGGGACACAGATACGCAGTATTTT. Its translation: CASRAGKGDTDTQYF.

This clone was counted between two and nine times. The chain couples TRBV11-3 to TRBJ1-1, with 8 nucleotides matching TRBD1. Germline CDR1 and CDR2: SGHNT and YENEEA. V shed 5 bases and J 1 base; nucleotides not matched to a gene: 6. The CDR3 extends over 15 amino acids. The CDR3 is CASSRRDRSNTEAFF. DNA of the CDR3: TGTGCCAGCAGCCGTAGGGACAGGTCGAACACTGAAGCTTTCTTT.

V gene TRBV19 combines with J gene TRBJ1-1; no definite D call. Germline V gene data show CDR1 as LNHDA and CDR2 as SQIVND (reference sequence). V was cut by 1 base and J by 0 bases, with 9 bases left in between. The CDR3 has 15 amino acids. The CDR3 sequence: CASSIGYSMNTEAFF. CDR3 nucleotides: TGTGCCAGTAGTATAGGATACAGCATGAACACTGAAGCTTTCTTT.